Listed here is a single TCR beta chain. Its target is unknown. The CDR3 runs 14 residues. J lost 9 bases, V lost 2 bases, and 4 bases had no gene match. Germline-derived CDR1 and CDR2 are SGHRS and YFSETQ. This sample is drawn from a study of beta chain features in type 1 diabetes. Expressed TCRB transcripts were sequenced, since all the RNA that had been isolated was reverse transcribed. Sequencing used immunoSEQ multiplex PCR; TCRdb keeps in-frame clones, though not all of them. The data show more than 350,000 clones, around 10% seen once. Study results and limitations: Across patients, naive, central memory and Treg TCRB repertoires exhibited apparently greater similarity than was observed across healthy donors. VDJ junctions from patients with type 1 diabetes contained fewer insertions and more deletions. A cDNA-based sequencing approach could over-represent cells with high TCR expression.

Every donor had blood drawn once into heparin, roughly 120 mL on average. The material sequenced was naive CD4+ T cells from blood. V is TRBV5-1 and J is TRBJ2-1; 11 positions agree with TRBD2. The TCR was taken from a woman aged 18-35 years in good health. CDR3 coding DNA: TGCGCCAGCAGCTTCACTAGCGGGGGAGGTGAGCAGTTCTTC. It specifies CASSFTSGGGEQFF.